The 26 T cell receptor beta chains presented below share a single source sample, sequenced in a study of breast tumors, draining lymph nodes, adjacent tissues. TCRdb re-derived calls from the multiplex PCR reads in MiXCR, one entry per CDR3 protein. Found here are some 120,000 distinct CDR3 sequences, approximately 20% of them singletons; the top ten hold less than 4.5%. Breast cancer patients provided tissue from their axillary draining lymph nodes. Material: axillary lymph node tissue. These receptors were taken from a female donor with breast cancer. Some clones in this sample may be carry-over from other donors' samples.

The chain employs TRBV28 and TRBJ2-3, with a possible D match to TRBD1 (6 bases). V was cut by 0 bases and J by 2 bases, with 9 bases left in between. The germline V gene has CDR1 MDHEN and CDR2 SYDVKM. CDR3 length: 15 amino acids. The CDR3 DNA sequence: TGTGCCAGCAGTTTATGGGCAGGGGCCACAGATACGCAGTATTTT. Translating gives CASSLWAGATDTQYF.

This clonotype was recorded at least ten times. The gene calls are TRBV7-8 and TRBJ1-2; D possibly corresponds to TRBD1 (5 bases). The CDR3 has 13 amino acids. V was pared by 5 bases and J by 5 bases, with 12 bases between. Germline V gene lookup returns CDR1 SGHVS and CDR2 FQNEAQ. The DNA for the CDR3 is TGTGCCAGCAGCCCCGGGACGGGGTATGGCTACACCTTC. It is translated as CASSPGTGYGYTF.

This clonotype was seen many times. This sequence joins TRBV19 and TRBJ2-7; tentative D call: TRBD1 (6 bases). V lost 7 bases and J 0 bases, leaving 13 bases between the germline ends. The CDR3 is 14 amino acids. Germline values: CDR1 LNHDA, CDR2 SQIVND (reference sequence). The CDR3: CASTPDRNSYEQYF. The DNA for the CDR3 is TGTGCCAGTACCCCAGACAGGAACTCCTACGAGCAGTACTTC.

There are many counts of this clonotype. The V call is TRBV5-1, the J call TRBJ2-1; D is unclear. Germline lookup yields CDR1 SGHRS and CDR2 YFSETQ. This CDR3 is built from 14 residues. The V end was cut by 6 bases, the J end by 0 bases, with 10 bases between. CDR3 nucleotide sequence: TGCGCCAGCAAAGTCACGAGCTCCTACAATGAGCAGTTCTTC. Translated, it gives CASKVTSSYNEQFF.

This clonotype was counted a single time. Being one base from a much bigger clone, this may be a read error. The chain joins TRBV6-1 to TRBJ2-1, with 10 positions matching TRBD2. The J segment lost 6 bases and the V segment lost 9 bases, leaving 8 bases of the junction unmatched. The CDR3 has 14 residues. CDR1 is MNHNS, CDR2 SASEGT, per germline. The CDR3: CASEPGLASNEQFF. The CDR3 DNA sequence: TGTGCCAGTGAACCGGGACTAGCGAGCAATGAGCAGTTCTTC.

The table lists this clonotype with many counts. The rearrangement uses TRBV7-2 and TRBJ2-3, with 15 bases fitting TRBD2. Germline V gene data show CDR1 as SGHTA and CDR2 as FQGNSA. There are 18 residues in the CDR3. Losses at the gene ends were 4 bases for V and 3 bases for J; bases not matched to a gene: 8. This CDR3 reads CASSSGGLAGGLTDTQYF. The DNA of the CDR3 is TGTGCCAGCAGCTCCGGAGGACTAGCGGGGGGGCTTACAGATACGCAGTATTTT. The variable domain in full, with the rest retrieved from reference TRBV7-2 and TRBJ2-3, is GAGVSQSPSNKVTEKGKDVELRCDPISGHTALYWYRQSLGQGLEFLIYFQGNSAPDKSGLPSDRFSAERTGGSVSTLTIQRTQQEDSAVYLCASSSGGLAGGLTDTQYFGPGTRLTVL.

This clonotype was counted ten times or more. The chain links TRBV4-1 to TRBJ2-5; D is unresolved. This CDR3 has 13 residues. Trimming removed 4 bases from V and 5 bases from J, with 11 bases in between. The V gene's germline CDR1 is MGHRA and CDR2 YSYEKL. The DNA of the CDR3 is TGCGCCAGCAGCCGTCTAGTGGGGGAGACCCAGTACTTC. It yields the protein CASSRLVGETQYF.

This clonotype showed up many times. This chain links TRBV6-5 with TRBJ1-2; no reliable D call. V gave up 2 bases and J gave up 2 bases, with 9 bases separating them. Germline CDR1 MNHEY, CDR2 SVGAGI. CDR3 length equals 14 residues. The CDR3 here is CASSYGQQNYGYTF. The CDR3 DNA reads TGTGCCAGCAGTTACGGGCAGCAGAACTATGGCTACACCTTC.

This clonotype was seen many times. The chain has TRBV20-1 and TRBJ1-2; D not certain. Trimming left V 1 base short and J 8 bases short, with 11 bases between. Per the germline V gene, CDR1 is DFQATT and CDR2 is SNEGSKA (reference sequence). This CDR3 contains 12 residues. The CDR3 nucleotides are TGCAGTGCTAGAGTGGGCACCCTAGGCTACACCTTC. This encodes CSARVGTLGYTF.

In this sample, this clonotype turned up many times. The J gene is TRBJ1-5, the V gene TRBV6-5; 9 bases align to TRBD1. The V gene's germline CDR1 is MNHEY and CDR2 SVGAGI. The ends lost 5 bases at V and 3 bases at J; junction bases unmatched: 2. The CDR3 consists of 14 residues. As DNA, the CDR3 is TGTGCCAGCAGTGGACAGGGGTTCAATCAGCCCCAGCATTTT. It specifies CASSGQGFNQPQHF.

In this sample, this clonotype turned up many times. The CDR3 is CASSLAGGGKDTQYF. The CDR3 DNA sequence: TGTGCCAGCAGCCTAGCGGGGGGCGGGAAAGATACGCAGTATTTT. V gene TRBV12-3 or TRBV12-4 combines with J gene TRBJ2-3; the match to TRBD2 covers 11 bases. V lost 6 bases and J lost 5; bases outside the gene matches: 7. The CDR3 is made up of 15 amino acids.

This clonotype was detected only a few times. A read error is possible here, since a much larger clone lies one base away. This sequence joins TRBV5-1 and TRBJ2-1; possible D gene TRBD2, 5 bases. V was shortened by 0 bases and J by 11 bases, with 24 bases between the two germline ends. The CDR3 is 17 amino acids. Germline-derived CDR1 and CDR2 are SGHRS and YFSETQ. The CDR3 bases are TGCGCCAGCAGCTTGGCAGCAGCACGGGAACTTTTCCATAAGCAGTTCTTC. Translating gives CASSLAAARELFHKQFF.

There are many counts of this clonotype. The V gene is TRBV10-3, the J gene TRBJ2-5; 10 nucleotides line up with TRBD2. V was clipped by 2 bases and J by 2 bases; unmatched bases: 5. Germline loops: CDR1 ENHRY, CDR2 SYGVKD. The CDR3 runs 16 residues. The CDR3 loop reads CAISETSGVTQETQYF. CDR3 DNA: TGTGCCATCAGTGAGACTAGCGGGGTAACACAAGAGACCCAGTACTTC.

This clonotype appeared many times. The gene calls are TRBV24-1 and TRBJ2-3, with D perhaps TRBD2 (6 bases). V was trimmed by 5 bases and J by 5 bases, leaving 13 bases between them. Germline values: CDR1 KGHDR, CDR2 SFDVKD. The CDR3 consists of 14 residues. The CDR3 nucleotides read TGTGCCACCAGTGGGGCCGGGGGACGAGATACGCAGTATTTT. Residues: CATSGAGGRDTQYF.

At least ten counts were recorded for this clonotype. The chain carries TRBV5-1 and TRBJ2-3; either TRBD1 or TRBD2 may supply D (5 bases each). CDR1 SGHRS and CDR2 YFSETQ come from the germline V gene. V lost 4 bases and J 13 bases, leaving 22 bases between the germline ends. The CDR3 length is 14 residues. The CDR3 bases are TGCGCCAGCAGCACCGGGACGTCCCACCAACGGGAGTATTTT. Protein: CASSTGTSHQREYF.

At least ten counts were recorded for this clonotype. This chain links TRBV20-1 with TRBJ1-5, with D perhaps matching TRBD1 (6 bases). Deletions cut 2 bases from V and 2 bases from J, with 16 bases between. The length of the CDR3 is 16 residues. Germline loops: CDR1 DFQATT, CDR2 SNEGSKA (reference sequence). Written as DNA, the CDR3 is TGCAGTGCTAGAAAGGGGGGGGCGGCGGGCAATCAGCCCCAGCATTTT. Residues: CSARKGGAAGNQPQHF.

This clonotype was seen a handful of times. The chain has TRBV19 and TRBJ1-5; 8 bases match TRBD1. V was clipped by 5 bases and J by 0 bases; unmatched bases: 6. There are 16 residues in the CDR3. Looked up from germline, CDR1 is LNHDA and CDR2 is SQIVND (reference sequence). The CDR3 sequence is CASSFQGAGSNQPQHF. The CDR3 coding sequence is TGTGCCAGTAGTTTCCAGGGGGCGGGTAGCAATCAGCCCCAGCATTTT. Full variable domain (remainder filled in from reference TRBV19 and TRBJ1-5): DGGITQSPKYLFRKEGQNVTLSCEQNLNHDAMYWYRQDPGQGLRLIYYSQIVNDFQKGDIAEGYSVSREKKESFPLTVTSAQKNPTAFYLCASSFQGAGSNQPQHFGDGTRLSIL.

V and J are TRBV27 and TRBJ2-7; D might be TRBD1 (6 bases). This CDR3 region has 14 residues. CDR1 is MNHEY, CDR2 SMNVEV, per germline (reference sequence). Between the trimmed V and J ends, which lost 3 bases and 2 bases, there was a span of 11 bases. As DNA, the CDR3 is TGTGCCAGCAGTTTTGGGGGCAGGGCCTACGAGCAGTACTTC. Its translation is CASSFGGRAYEQYF.

This clonotype was counted many times. The chain carries TRBV7-9 and TRBJ2-1; D ambiguous. Trimming removed 1 base at V and 5 bases at J, with 18 bases between. The V gene's germline CDR1 is SEHNR and CDR2 FQNEAQ (reference sequence). The CDR3 is 17 residues long. CDR3 nucleotides: TGTGCCAGCAGCTTAGTGGTCGCTAGTCCTACTCACAATGAGCAGTTCTTC. Protein sequence: CASSLVVASPTHNEQFF.

This clonotype was counted ten times or more. V gene TRBV2 combines with J gene TRBJ2-5; possible D gene TRBD2, 6 bases. V dropped 1 base and J dropped 5 bases, with 11 bases sitting between them. CDR3 length: 14 amino acids. The germline gives CDR1 SNHLY, CDR2 FYNNEI. CDR3 protein: CASSEGGGSETQYF. CDR3 in DNA: TGTGCCAGCAGTGAAGGAGGAGGGTCGGAGACCCAGTACTTC.

This clonotype showed up many times. The chain has TRBV13 and TRBJ1-2; D is undetermined. The germline V gene encodes CDR1 PRHDT and CDR2 FYEKMQ (reference sequence). Trimming removed 0 bases at V and 6 bases at J, with 8 bases between. The CDR3 runs 13 residues. CDR3 region: CASSLGTLHGYTF. The CDR3 DNA is TGTGCCAGCAGCTTAGGAACCCTTCATGGCTACACCTTC.

This clonotype was recorded at least ten times. The gene calls are TRBV11-2 and TRBJ2-3, with 7 bases fitting TRBD2. V was pared by 5 bases and J by 0 bases, with 2 bases of the junction left unmatched. The CDR3 extends over 14 amino acids. The germline gives CDR1 SGHAT, CDR2 FQNNGV. CDR3 bases: TGTGCCAGCAGCCGACTAGCCAGCACAGATACGCAGTATTTT. Amino acids: CASSRLASTDTQYF.

In its sample, this clonotype was seen many times. The chain carries TRBV24-1 and TRBJ1-2; 7 bases agree with TRBD1. This CDR3 region has 13 residues. Germline V gene lookup returns CDR1 KGHDR and CDR2 SFDVKD. V trimming: 4 bases; J trimming: 8 bases; junction bases outside the gene matches: 6. The CDR3 DNA reads TGTGCCACCAGTGAGAACACAGGGGCCGGCTACACCTTC. Its protein product is CATSENTGAGYTF.

This clonotype was detected ten times or more. This chain joins TRBV7-3 and TRBJ2-5, with a tentative D call TRBD2 (5 bases). Germline CDR1 reads SGHTA; CDR2 reads FQGTGA. V dropped 5 bases and J dropped 4 bases, with 11 bases sitting between them. The CDR3 totals 13 residues. The CDR3 DNA reads as TGTGCCAGCAGCGTAGGCGGAGGAGAGACCCAGTACTTC. Its translation is CASSVGGGETQYF.

This clonotype was counted at least ten times. The chain combines TRBV19 with TRBJ1-3; D perhaps matches TRBD1 (5 bases). The germline CDR1 and CDR2 sequences are LNHDA and SQIVND (reference sequence). The V end lost 5 bases, the J end lost 2 bases, and 7 bases lay between the germline ends. The CDR3 sequence is 13 residues long. Written as DNA, the CDR3 is TGTGCCAGTAGTCAGGGAGCTGGAAACACCATATATTTT. It yields the protein CASSQGAGNTIYF. Using reference TRBV19 and TRBJ1-3 for the parts outside the CDR3, the full variable domain is DGGITQSPKYLFRKEGQNVTLSCEQNLNHDAMYWYRQDPGQGLRLIYYSQIVNDFQKGDIAEGYSVSREKKESFPLTVTSAQKNPTAFYLCASSQGAGNTIYFGEGSWLTVV.

This clonotype has a count of ten or more. The chain employs TRBV24-1 and TRBJ1-5; D call uncertain. V lost 5 bases and J lost 10, with 11 bases in between. There are 12 residues in the CDR3. In germline, CDR1 is KGHDR, CDR2 SFDVKD. The CDR3 region has the DNA TGTGCCACCAGTGGGGGATATGGACCCCAGCATTTT. This codes for CATSGGYGPQHF.